The rows below give T cell receptor beta chains drawn from one sample of a study of regulatory dendritic cells for organ transplantation. Sequenced by immunoSEQ multiplex PCR; TCRdb stores in-frame clones only, minus some. Among some 10,000 clones listed, just over 70% were seen once. The sample comprised memory CD8+ T cells from blood. These TCRs come from a human donor in good health. CDR3s leave out the opening cysteine and the closing phenylalanine or tryptophan. Fields, in order: CDR3 protein, J gene, V gene, CDR3 length.

cdr3_aa: ASSYSGGTYEQY; j_call: TRBJ2-7; v_call: TRBV27; cdr3_length: 12
cdr3_aa: ASSVGTGIGSEAF; j_call: TRBJ1-1; v_call: TRBV9; cdr3_length: 13
cdr3_aa: ASSQESRGNYEQY; j_call: TRBJ2-7; v_call: TRBV4-3; cdr3_length: 13
cdr3_aa: ASNRVSGYNEQF; j_call: TRBJ2-1; v_call: TRBV10-2; cdr3_length: 12
cdr3_aa: ASSLGWGSTDTQY; j_call: TRBJ2-3; v_call: TRBV11-2; cdr3_length: 13
cdr3_aa: ASSQAPSGTLSSYNEQF; j_call: TRBJ2-1; v_call: TRBV4-3; cdr3_length: 17
cdr3_aa: ASSFSGDGELF; j_call: TRBJ2-2; v_call: TRBV5-1; cdr3_length: 11
cdr3_aa: ASRFTPVDSPLH; j_call: TRBJ1-6; v_call: TRBV6-5; cdr3_length: 12
cdr3_aa: ASSQGATRSADTQY; j_call: TRBJ2-3; v_call: TRBV4-1; cdr3_length: 14
cdr3_aa: ASSLGGLGLDTQY; j_call: TRBJ2-3; v_call: TRBV13; cdr3_length: 13
cdr3_aa: ASSQRPGYSGNTIY; j_call: TRBJ1-3; v_call: TRBV2; cdr3_length: 14
cdr3_aa: ASSSSTSGGVYTGELF; j_call: TRBJ2-2; v_call: TRBV7-8; cdr3_length: 16
cdr3_aa: ASSQEPGSGEEKLF; j_call: TRBJ1-4; v_call: TRBV4-3; cdr3_length: 14
cdr3_aa: ASSLRSGGNTEAF; j_call: TRBJ1-1; v_call: TRBV6-5; cdr3_length: 13
cdr3_aa: ASSYGDTYNEQF; j_call: TRBJ2-1; v_call: TRBV27; cdr3_length: 12
cdr3_aa: ASSLPTGAAEQY; j_call: TRBJ2-7; v_call: TRBV7-9; cdr3_length: 12
cdr3_aa: ASSLSGVATEAF; j_call: TRBJ1-1; v_call: TRBV7-3; cdr3_length: 12
cdr3_aa: ASSNDRGGANVLT; j_call: TRBJ2-6; v_call: TRBV6-1; cdr3_length: 13
cdr3_aa: ASSPGTRGETQY; j_call: TRBJ2-5; v_call: TRBV27; cdr3_length: 12
cdr3_aa: ASSQDLGDSFYEQY; j_call: TRBJ2-7; v_call: TRBV4-3; cdr3_length: 14
cdr3_aa: ASSDSATDTQY; j_call: TRBJ2-3; v_call: TRBV6-4; cdr3_length: 11
cdr3_aa: ASSLDRGRNEQF; j_call: TRBJ2-1; v_call: TRBV5-1; cdr3_length: 12
cdr3_aa: ASSSGASYEQY; j_call: TRBJ2-7; v_call: TRBV6-5; cdr3_length: 11
cdr3_aa: ASSIVGGAPQPQH; j_call: TRBJ1-5; v_call: TRBV19; cdr3_length: 13
cdr3_aa: ASSPLVPDNSGSPTDTQY; j_call: TRBJ2-3; v_call: TRBV28; cdr3_length: 18
cdr3_aa: ASSLTGRLTYNEQF; j_call: TRBJ2-1; v_call: TRBV7-3; cdr3_length: 14
cdr3_aa: ASSPDRAYEQY; j_call: TRBJ2-7; v_call: TRBV7-9; cdr3_length: 11
cdr3_aa: ASRGLAGAGDTQY; j_call: TRBJ2-3; v_call: TRBV6-5; cdr3_length: 13
cdr3_aa: ASSDSGTSNTGELF; j_call: TRBJ2-2; v_call: TRBV6-4; cdr3_length: 14
cdr3_aa: ASSEHFWAGGPLTNEQF; j_call: TRBJ2-1; v_call: TRBV6-1; cdr3_length: 17
cdr3_aa: ASSQGPGLGETQY; j_call: TRBJ2-5; v_call: TRBV6-5; cdr3_length: 13
cdr3_aa: ASSQGLAGDFLSNEQF; j_call: TRBJ2-1; v_call: TRBV14; cdr3_length: 16
cdr3_aa: ASSLRAGTYEQY; j_call: TRBJ2-7; v_call: TRBV7-3; cdr3_length: 12
cdr3_aa: ASSWGWARNNEQF; j_call: TRBJ2-1; v_call: TRBV5-6; cdr3_length: 13
cdr3_aa: ASSVGDQGGPPYNEQF; j_call: TRBJ2-1; v_call: TRBV9; cdr3_length: 16
cdr3_aa: ASSGYRLAGDNEQF; j_call: TRBJ2-1; v_call: TRBV28; cdr3_length: 14
cdr3_aa: ASSEDPSGSYEQY; j_call: TRBJ2-7; v_call: TRBV6-1; cdr3_length: 13
cdr3_aa: ASSVTGYTEAF; j_call: TRBJ1-1; v_call: TRBV6-5; cdr3_length: 11
cdr3_aa: ASSLRTSGRETQY; j_call: TRBJ2-5; v_call: TRBV7-2; cdr3_length: 13
cdr3_aa: ASSQDKGGAYNEQF; j_call: TRBJ2-1; v_call: TRBV4-2; cdr3_length: 14
cdr3_aa: ASAGGGGEAGELF; j_call: TRBJ2-2; v_call: TRBV13; cdr3_length: 13
cdr3_aa: ASSLTELPEAF; j_call: TRBJ1-1; v_call: TRBV7-9; cdr3_length: 11
cdr3_aa: ASSPLLQGLYNEQF; j_call: TRBJ2-1; v_call: TRBV16; cdr3_length: 14
cdr3_aa: ATSLGGDNSPLH; j_call: TRBJ1-6; v_call: TRBV15; cdr3_length: 12
cdr3_aa: ASSQDASESYFEQY; j_call: TRBJ2-7; v_call: TRBV4-2; cdr3_length: 14
cdr3_aa: ASSLGRGAREQF; j_call: TRBJ2-1; v_call: TRBV5-4; cdr3_length: 12
cdr3_aa: ASSLDTDTEAF; j_call: TRBJ1-1; v_call: TRBV5-5; cdr3_length: 11
cdr3_aa: ASSGKTNEQF; j_call: TRBJ2-1; v_call: TRBV6-5; cdr3_length: 10
cdr3_aa: ASSQLGEKLF; j_call: TRBJ1-4; v_call: TRBV4-2; cdr3_length: 10
cdr3_aa: ASSVRAGGYNEQF; j_call: TRBJ2-1; v_call: TRBV9; cdr3_length: 13
cdr3_aa: ASSLGFVGERRRYSNQPQH; j_call: TRBJ1-5; v_call: TRBV7-8; cdr3_length: 19
cdr3_aa: ATSRDLRVTEAF; j_call: TRBJ1-1; v_call: TRBV15; cdr3_length: 12
cdr3_aa: ASSPGTSGHQETQY; j_call: TRBJ2-5; v_call: TRBV5-1; cdr3_length: 14
cdr3_aa: ASSTPPTGGGTQY; j_call: TRBJ2-5; v_call: TRBV7-9; cdr3_length: 13